Presented here are 4 T cell receptor beta chains from one specimen sequenced in a study of blood T cell repertoires in COVID-19. Some clones are missing from TCRdb's copy, which holds only in-frame ones; the method was immunoSEQ multiplex PCR. The sample records 60,000 to 85,000 clones, around 86% being singletons. Sequencing was performed on peripheral blood. The receptors originated from an elderly woman with active or convalescent COVID-19.

The genes are TRBV24-1 and TRBJ1-5; D is undetermined. With 8 bases removed from V and 4 bases from J, the gap between germline ends came to 11 bases. Germline V gene sequence: CDR1 KGHDR, CDR2 SFDVKD. CDR3 length: 13 residues. Here the CDR3 reads CATISVCNQPQHF. The CDR3 DNA reads as TGTGCCACCATATCTGTGTGTAATCAGCCCCAGCATTTT.

This rearrangement joins TRBV6-1 to TRBJ1-2; D is unresolved. V was shortened by 2 bases and J by 8 bases, with 15 bases between the two germline ends. The CDR3 loop spans 14 amino acids. CDR1 and CDR2 (germline): MNHNS, SASEGT. CDR3 bases: TGTGCCAGCAGTGAACAAGTAGAGCTTATCGGCTACACCTTC. It translates to CASSEQVELIGYTF.

This clone was seen a single time. This chain uses TRBV3-1 (or the pseudogene TRBV3-2) with TRBJ1-1; D not resolved. The germline V gene has CDR1 LGHDT and CDR2 YNNKEL (reference sequence). V lost 4 bases to trimming and J lost 4 bases, with 13 bases between them. The CDR3 has 14 amino acids. CDR3 coding DNA: TGTGCCAGCAGCCGCGATCGACTGGGCACTGAAGCTTTCTTT. Amino acid sequence: CASSRDRLGTEAFF.

The J gene is TRBJ2-3, the V gene TRBV3-1 (or the pseudogene TRBV3-2); D might be TRBD1 (6 bases). Germline lookup yields CDR1 LGHDT and CDR2 YNNKEL (reference sequence). This CDR3 has 16 amino acids. Trimming cost V 4 bases and J 0 bases, with 14 bases left between them. CDR3 sequence: CASSPLRGTSTDTQYF. The CDR3 DNA is TGTGCCAGCAGCCCCCTCAGGGGAACCAGCACAGATACGCAGTATTTT.